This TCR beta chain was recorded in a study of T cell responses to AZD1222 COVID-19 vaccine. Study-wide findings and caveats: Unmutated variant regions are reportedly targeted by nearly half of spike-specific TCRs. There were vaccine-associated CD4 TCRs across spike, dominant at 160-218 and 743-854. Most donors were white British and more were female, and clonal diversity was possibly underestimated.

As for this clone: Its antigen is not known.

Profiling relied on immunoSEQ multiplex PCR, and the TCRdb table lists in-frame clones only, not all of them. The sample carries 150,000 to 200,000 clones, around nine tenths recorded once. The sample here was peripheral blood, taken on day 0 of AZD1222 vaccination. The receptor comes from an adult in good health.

As DNA, the CDR3 is TGTGCCAGCAGCCTTACAGGGGCCTTCACAGATACGCAGTATTTT. Translating it yields CASSLTGAFTDTQYF. V and J are TRBV14 and TRBJ2-3, with 7 nucleotides matching TRBD1. After removal of 4 bases from V and 2 bases from J, the junction contained 6 bases not matched to a gene. Germline V gene lookup returns CDR1 SGHDN and CDR2 FVKESK. The length of the CDR3 is 15 residues. Full variable domain (remainder filled in from reference TRBV14 and TRBJ2-3): EAGVTQFPSHSVIEKGQTVTLRCDPISGHDNLYWYRRVMGKEIKFLLHFVKESKQDESGMPNNRFLAERTGGTYSTLKVQPAELEDSGVYFCASSLTGAFTDTQYFGPGTRLTVL.